This T cell receptor beta chain is from a study of shared clonotypes between healthy human individuals. This clone was seen just once. The antigen remains undetermined. The data were produced by immunoSEQ multiplex PCR, yet TCRdb's version contains in-frame clones alone and is incomplete. The sample consists of some 1,400,000 clones, around 97% of them appearing once. Germline-derived CDR1 and CDR2 are SGDLS and YYNGEE. The V and J ends lost 3 bases and 9 bases respectively, with 10 bases between them. The CDR3 covers 12 residues. Study-wide results and limits: How much donors shared clonotypes was expected to be affected by sequencing depth.

Material for sequencing was naive CD4+ T cells sorted from blood. Subset specified: CD45RA+ positively selected. The V call is TRBV9, the J call TRBJ2-1, with a tentative D call TRBD2 (6 bases). This receptor was identified in a man aged 25 to 40 in good health. The CDR3 nucleotides read TGTGCCAGCAGCGAGATTAGCGGTGAGCAGTTCTTC. Protein sequence: CASSEISGEQFF.